The 2 T cell receptor beta chains below all came from one sample that was sequenced in a study of blood T cell repertoires in COVID-19. Using immunoSEQ multiplex PCR, the repertoire was profiled, and TCRdb retains in-frame clones only, with some absent. The sample lists roughly 40,000 clones; roughly 88% were seen once. The sample was peripheral blood. The receptors stem from a human donor in a cohort sampled during active COVID-19.

The chain carries TRBV2 and TRBJ2-3, with 11 bases aligning to TRBD2. Germline V gives CDR1 SNHLY, CDR2 FYNNEI. The CDR3 length is 15 residues. The V and J ends lost 6 bases and 0 bases, in that order; junction bases with no gene match: 2. The CDR3 DNA reads TGTGCCAGCAGGGTAGCGGGGGGGAGCACAGATACGCAGTATTTT. This translates into CASRVAGGSTDTQYF.

This clone was seen a single time. This chain connects TRBV3-1 (or the pseudogene TRBV3-2) to TRBJ2-6; TRBD1 might be the D (6 bases). The germline CDR1 and CDR2 sequences are LGHDT and YNNKEL (reference sequence). The CDR3 runs 16 residues. V was shortened by 2 bases and J by 4 bases, with 12 bases between the two germline ends. DNA for the CDR3: TGTGCCAGCAGCCAACTGACAGGAACCGGGGCCAACGTCCTGACTTTC. Translated: CASSQLTGTGANVLTF.